The 25 T cell receptor beta chains presented below share a single source sample, sequenced in a study of cytomegalovirus exposure and HLA in healthy donors. Primers: 60 Vbeta forward and 13 Jbeta reverse. Measured with immunoSEQ multiplex PCR; TCRdb has only the in-frame clones, and not every one. Here the sample spans around 200,000 clones, about 85% being singletons. Sequencing was performed on PBMCs. Every receptor here comes from a woman in her forties or fifties in good health and CMV-seropositive.

The genes are TRBV4-1 and TRBJ1-3, with a weak D call TRBD1 (5 bases). Per the germline V gene, CDR1 is MGHRA and CDR2 is YSYEKL. This CDR3 has 15 residues. V lost 4 bases and J 2 bases, leaving 12 bases between the germline ends. As DNA, the CDR3 is TGCGCCAGCAGCCGAACAGGACACACTGGAAACACCATATATTTT. The encoded protein is CASSRTGHTGNTIYF.

This clone has only one observation. The chain links TRBV2 to TRBJ2-3, with 11 positions matching TRBD2. The CDR3 has 19 residues. Unmatched junction bases numbered 14, after V lost 4 bases and J lost 2 bases. Per the germline V gene, CDR1 is SNHLY and CDR2 is FYNNEI. The CDR3 spells CASSVNEGTSGRLTDTQYF. CDR3 nucleotides: TGTGCCAGCAGTGTAAATGAAGGGACTAGCGGCCGCCTCACAGATACGCAGTATTTT.

The CDR3 DNA reads as TGTGCCAGCAGCTTCGGGTTACTAGCGGGGGTGAGAGAGCAGTTCTTC. Translated, it gives CASSFGLLAGVREQFF. The chain recombines TRBV5-6 with TRBJ2-1; 11 bases agree with TRBD2. In germline, CDR1 is SGHDT, CDR2 YYEEEE. CDR3 length equals 16 residues. V gave up 2 bases and J gave up 10 bases; unmatched junction bases: 11. Supplemented by reference TRBV5-6 and TRBJ2-1, the full variable domain reads DAGVTQSPTHLIKTRGQQVTLRCSPKSGHDTVSWYQQALGQGPQFIFQYYEEEERQRGNFPDRFSGHQFPNYSSELNVNALLLGDSALYLCASSFGLLAGVREQFFGPGTRLTVL.

A remark on this clone: Germline is not matched at one junction end, which may reflect a read error. This chain joins TRBV13 and TRBJ1-4, with 7 bases that match TRBD1. CDR1 and CDR2 (germline): PRHDT, FYEKMQ (reference sequence). This CDR3 is 15 amino acids long. CDR3 coding DNA: TGTGCCAGCAGTTTAGAGAGGGGGCTGGAAGAAAAACTGTTTTTT. Amino acids: CASSLERGLEEKLFF.

The chain combines TRBV19 with TRBJ1-5; possibly TRBD1 for D (5 bases). CDR3 length: 14 residues. The V end was cut by 3 bases, the J end by 3 bases, with 9 bases between. The V gene's germline CDR1 is LNHDA and CDR2 SQIVND (reference sequence). CDR3 residues: CASSILQVNQPQHF. DNA of the CDR3: TGTGCCAGTAGTATCCTACAGGTCAATCAGCCCCAGCATTTT.

The J gene is TRBJ2-3, the V gene TRBV9; D perhaps matches TRBD2 (6 bases). The germline gives CDR1 SGDLS, CDR2 YYNGEE. Trimming cost V 4 bases and J 2 bases, with 17 bases left between them. This CDR3 has 16 residues. The CDR3 DNA sequence: TGTGCCAGCAGCCCAGCGCGGGGACGCCCCACAGATACGCAGTATTTT. Protein sequence: CASSPARGRPTDTQYF.

The J gene is TRBJ2-7, the V gene TRBV28; D unresolved. The V gene's germline CDR1 is MDHEN and CDR2 SYDVKM. Trimming removed 6 bases from V and 5 bases from J, with 17 bases in between. CDR3 length: 14 residues. The CDR3 DNA follows: TGTGCCAGCAGGCACAGTACCCCCCGCCACGAGCAGTACTTC. Its translation is CASRHSTPRHEQYF.

V and J are TRBV4-3 and TRBJ1-1, with TRBD1 as a possible D gene (5 bases). This CDR3 region has 14 residues. The germline CDR1 and CDR2 sequences are LGHNA and YSLEER. Trimming removed 1 base from V and 3 bases from J, with 9 bases in between. CDR3: CASSQGEGDTEAFF. CDR3 nucleotides: TGCGCCAGCAGCCAAGGGGAAGGGGACACTGAAGCTTTCTTT.

The V call is TRBV10-3, the J call TRBJ1-1; D might be TRBD1 (6 bases). The CDR3 is made up of 14 amino acids. Per germline, CDR1 ENHRY and CDR2 SYGVKD. Trimming stripped 6 bases from V and 6 bases from J, with 17 bases between. In nucleotides, the CDR3 is TGTGCCATCAGCAGAACCCCACAGGGCGCTGAAGCTTTCTTT. This sequence encodes CAISRTPQGAEAFF.

The V gene is TRBV18, the J gene TRBJ2-1; the D gene is possibly TRBD2 (5 bases). Looked up from germline, CDR1 is KGHSH and CDR2 is LQKENI. V was shortened by 2 bases and J by 2 bases, with 13 bases between the two germline ends. CDR3 length equals 16 residues. DNA for the CDR3: TGTGCCAGCTCACCAAGGACCAGGCGGGCCTACAATGAGCAGTTCTTC. Encoded protein: CASSPRTRRAYNEQFF.

The chain couples TRBV19 to TRBJ1-5; tentatively, D is TRBD1 (5 bases). V was shortened by 5 bases and J by 8 bases, with 16 bases between the two germline ends. The CDR3 totals 14 residues. Per the germline V gene, CDR1 is LNHDA and CDR2 is SQIVND (reference sequence). The CDR3 here is CASSSRPGVEPQHF. The CDR3 DNA reads as TGTGCCAGTAGTTCCCGACCGGGGGTTGAGCCCCAGCATTTT.

This sequence joins TRBV6-1 and TRBJ1-4, with D possibly being TRBD1 (6 bases). From germline, CDR1 is MNHNS and CDR2 SASEGT. V was cut by 2 bases and J by 7 bases, with 17 bases left in between. The CDR3 is made up of 16 amino acids. The CDR3 coding sequence is TGTGCCAGCAGTGAATTCGGGGGGCGAGGGAGTGAAAAACTGTTTTTT. This sequence encodes CASSEFGGRGSEKLFF.

This clone showed up just a few times. The chain combines TRBV4-3 with TRBJ1-4; no clear D. The V end lost 1 base, the J end lost 8 bases, and 11 bases lay between the germline ends. Germline values: CDR1 LGHNA, CDR2 YSLEER. This CDR3 region has 14 residues. CDR3 in amino acids: CASSQGRDLEKLFF. CDR3 nucleotide sequence: TGCGCCAGCAGCCAAGGGAGAGATCTGGAAAAACTGTTTTTT.

The gene calls are TRBV5-8 and TRBJ2-2; D perhaps matches TRBD2 (5 bases). The CDR3 contains 15 residues. V lost 0 bases and J lost 6, with 12 bases in between. Germline loops: CDR1 SGHTS, CDR2 YDEGEE. Here the CDR3 DNA reads TGTGCCAGCAGCTTGGGACGGGGAATCGCCGGGGAGCTGTTTTTT. Translated, it gives CASSLGRGIAGELFF. The variable domain in full, with the rest retrieved from reference TRBV5-8 and TRBJ2-2, is EAGVTQSPTHLIKTRGQQATLRCSPISGHTSVYWYQQALGLGLQFLLWYDEGEERNRGNFPPRFSGRQFPNYSSELNVNALELEDSALYLCASSLGRGIAGELFFGEGSRLTVL.

The chain has TRBV27 and TRBJ1-1, with 7 bases that match TRBD1. Germline CDR1 and CDR2: MNHEY and SMNVEV (reference sequence). The CDR3 totals 14 residues. J lost 7 bases, V lost 4 bases, and 9 bases had no gene match. For the CDR3, the DNA is TGTGCCAGCAGTTCACAGGGACAGAGAATTGAAGCTTTCTTT. This translates into CASSSQGQRIEAFF.

J is TRBJ1-1 and V is TRBV29-1, with 7 positions matching TRBD1. The ends lost 7 bases at V and 5 bases at J; junction bases unmatched: 10. This CDR3 contains 13 residues. Germline CDR1 is SQVTM and CDR2 is ANQGSEA. The CDR3 coding sequence is TGCAGCGCTGCGAGGGGGCGCGATACTGAAGCTTTCTTT. This gives the protein CSAARGRDTEAFF. The variable domain in full, completed from reference TRBV29-1 and TRBJ1-1, reads SAVISQKPSRDICQRGTSLTIQCQVDSQVTMMFWYRQQPGQSLTLIATANQGSEATYESGFVIDKFPISRPNLTFSTLTVSNMSPEDSSIYLCSAARGRDTEAFFGQGTRLTVV.

This clone occurred a few times. The chain is built from TRBV6-4 and TRBJ1-5; TRBD1 matches at 8 bases. Per the germline V gene, CDR1 is MRHNA and CDR2 is SNTAGT. The ends lost 6 bases at V and 0 bases at J; junction bases unmatched: 4. This CDR3 region has 15 residues. CDR3 loop: CASRMTGDSNQPQHF. The CDR3 coding sequence is TGTGCCAGCAGAATGACAGGGGATAGCAATCAGCCCCAGCATTTT.

The J gene is TRBJ1-2, the V gene TRBV9; D possibly corresponds to TRBD1 (6 bases). CDR3 length: 13 amino acids. CDR1 SGDLS and CDR2 YYNGEE come from the germline V gene. V lost 4 bases, J lost 8 bases, and 15 bases lay in between. CDR3 in DNA: TGTGCCAGCAGCCAACCGACAGGAGCCGGCTACACCTTC. Translation gives CASSQPTGAGYTF.

The rearrangement links TRBV5-4 to TRBJ1-2; D is uncertain. Trimming removed 4 bases from V and 9 bases from J, with 13 bases in between. The CDR3 totals 12 residues. Germline V lookup: CDR1 SGHNT, CDR2 YYREEE (reference sequence). The CDR3 protein is CASSPSGSSYTF. The CDR3 coding sequence is TGTGCCAGCAGCCCCTCGGGTAGCAGCTACACCTTC. The full variable domain, its missing parts supplied by reference TRBV5-4 and TRBJ1-2, is ETGVTQSPTHLIKTRGQQVTLRCSSQSGHNTVSWYQQALGQGPQFIFQYYREEENGRGNFPPRFSGLQFPNYSSELNVNALELDDSALYLCASSPSGSSYTFGSGTRLTVV.

J is TRBJ2-3 and V is TRBV10-2; TRBD2 matches at 10 bases. CDR1 and CDR2 (germline): WSHSY, SAAADI. The CDR3 covers 14 residues. J was trimmed by 6 bases and V by 6 bases; bases with no gene match: 6. CDR3 loop: CASSLAGAQDTQYF. The CDR3 DNA sequence: TGCGCCAGCAGCCTAGCGGGGGCACAGGATACGCAGTATTTT.

The CDR3 sequence: CASSYEGTNSPLHF. The CDR3 nucleotides are TGTGCCAGCAGTTACGAGGGCACCAATTCACCCCTCCACTTT. The chain joins TRBV6-5 to TRBJ1-6; no firm D call. The CDR3 length is 14 residues. V dropped 2 bases and J dropped 7 bases, with 9 bases sitting between them. Germline loops: CDR1 MNHEY, CDR2 SVGAGI.

The chain couples TRBV7-3 to TRBJ1-2; maybe TRBD1 (6 bases). V was shortened by 5 bases and J by 6 bases, with 22 bases between the two germline ends. There are 16 residues in the CDR3. CDR1 SGHTA and CDR2 FQGTGA come from the germline V gene. This CDR3 is CASSATRGASLNGYTF. Here the CDR3 DNA reads TGTGCCAGCAGCGCTACCCGGGGGGCCAGCTTAAATGGCTACACCTTC.

The rearrangement joins TRBV10-3 to TRBJ2-7; 9 nucleotides match TRBD2. CDR3 length equals 16 residues. In germline, CDR1 is ENHRY, CDR2 SYGVKD. V was pared by 2 bases and J by 1 base, with 6 bases of the junction left unmatched. The CDR3 region has the DNA TGTGCCATCAGTGAGGGCGGCGGGGGGGCATCCTACGAGCAGTACTTC. Its protein is CAISEGGGGASYEQYF.

The rearrangement joins TRBV27 to TRBJ1-2; TRBD1 matches 8 bases. This CDR3 contains 13 residues. V shed 5 bases, J shed 8 bases, and the junction held 7 bases outside the gene matches. CDR1 and CDR2 from the germline V gene are MNHEY and SMNVEV (reference sequence). The CDR3 region has the DNA TGTGCCAGCAGTCTTGGACAGGGAGGCGGCTACACCTTC. This gives the protein CASSLGQGGGYTF.

This chain connects TRBV19 to TRBJ1-5; D is unresolved. Germline V lookup: CDR1 LNHDA, CDR2 SQIVND (reference sequence). The V end was cut by 7 bases, the J end by 3 bases, with 10 bases between. This CDR3 is built from 13 residues. The CDR3 here is CASIDRDNQPQHF. Here the CDR3 DNA reads TGTGCCAGTATTGATAGAGACAATCAGCCCCAGCATTTT. Looking up the rest from reference TRBV19 and TRBJ1-5 gives the full variable domain: DGGITQSPKYLFRKEGQNVTLSCEQNLNHDAMYWYRQDPGQGLRLIYYSQIVNDFQKGDIAEGYSVSREKKESFPLTVTSAQKNPTAFYLCASIDRDNQPQHFGDGTRLSIL.